These T cell receptor beta chains were read from a single sample in a study of early stage breast cancer tumors. TCRdb's copy holds only in-frame clones and misses some; the assay was immunoSEQ multiplex PCR. Counted here are 40,000 to 60,000 clones, around 78% occurring once; the ten biggest clones make up 3% to 4%. The specimen sequenced was blood. The receptors shown here come from a person aged 35 to 50 with breast cancer. Both conserved end residues are part of each CDR3. The order of the fields is J gene, V gene, D gene, clone size, CDR3 protein, CDR3 DNA. The D gene is left open where the match is weak. Part of the rows lack a size; the others show once, few, many or a class for expanded clones.

>TRBJ1-5|TRBV5-1|TRBD1|NA
CASRDGTGGNQPQHF
TGCGCCAGCAGGGACGGGACAGGAGGCAATCAGCCCCAGCATTTT
>TRBJ2-7|TRBV6-5|NA|NA
CASGEGGISYEQYF
TGTGCCAGCGGGGAGGGGGGGATCTCCTACGAGCAGTACTTC
>TRBJ2-3|TRBV11-2|NA|NA
CASSPASDTQYF
TGTGCCAGCAGCCCAGCTTCAGATACGCAGTATTTT
>TRBJ2-1|TRBV6-4|TRBD2|NA
CASGKTGTSDNPNEQFF
TGTGCCAGCGGCAAAACCGGGACTAGCGACAATCCCAATGAGCAGTTCTTC
>TRBJ1-1|TRBV19|NA|NA
CASSDTSEAFF
TGTGCCAGTAGTGACACCTCCGAAGCTTTCTTT
>TRBJ2-7|TRBV19|TRBD1|NA
CASSEQGAMGEQYF
TGTGCCAGTAGCGAACAGGGGGCCATGGGCGAGCAGTACTTC
>TRBJ2-7|TRBV11-2|NA|once
CASSSGPIYEQYF
TGTGCCAGCAGCTCGGGACCTATCTACGAGCAGTACTTC
>TRBJ1-3|TRBV19|NA|few
CASSSQGAGNTIYF
TGTGCCAGTAGTTCCCAGGGCGCTGGAAACACCATATATTTT
>TRBJ2-7|TRBV9|NA|few
CASSLGDTRRGEQYF
TGTGCCAGCAGCTTGGGTGACACAAGAAGGGGCGAGCAGTACTTC
>TRBJ2-7|TRBV28|NA|few
CASSFAYEQYF
TGTGCCAGCAGTTTCGCCTACGAGCAGTACTTC
>TRBJ2-3|TRBV7-9|NA|NA
CASSLRETDTQYF
TGTGCCAGCAGCTTAAGAGAGACAGATACGCAGTATTTT
>TRBJ1-1|TRBV18|NA|NA
CASSTGGVGTEAFF
TGTGCCAGCTCAACTGGCGGGGTTGGGACTGAAGCTTTCTTT
>TRBJ2-3|TRBV18|TRBD1|NA
CASSPSADRGPSSTDTQYF
TGTGCCAGCTCACCATCGGCGGACAGGGGACCCTCTAGCACAGATACGCAGTATTTT
>TRBJ1-3|TRBV7-8|NA|few
CASSLVRDTGNTIYF
TGTGCCAGCAGCTTAGTCAGGGATACTGGAAACACCATATATTTT
>TRBJ2-5|TRBV5-1|TRBD2|NA
CASSLGRTSGQVETQYF
TGCGCCAGCAGCCTAGGGAGGACTAGCGGGCAGGTGGAGACCCAGTACTTC
>TRBJ2-7|TRBV14|NA|few
CASSLTSWGQQGEQYF
TGTGCCAGCAGCCTAACCTCGTGGGGCCAACAAGGCGAGCAGTACTTC
>TRBJ1-2|TRBV20-1|NA|NA
CSAGELSGYTF
TGCAGTGCTGGCGAGTTGAGTGGCTACACCTTC
>TRBJ1-2|TRBV6-5|TRBD1|NA
CASSYSFGTVGYTF
TGTGCCAGCAGTTACTCGTTCGGGACAGTAGGCTACACCTTC
>TRBJ2-3|TRBV10-3|TRBD2|NA
CAIRLALNTDTQYF
TGTGCCATCAGACTAGCGCTGAACACAGATACGCAGTATTTT
>TRBJ2-5|TRBV6-5|TRBD2|NA
CASSRSGRQQETQYF
TGTGCCAGCAGCCGTAGCGGGAGGCAACAAGAGACCCAGTACTTC
>TRBJ2-3|TRBV9|NA|once
CASSVAPAPSTDTQYF
TGTGCCAGCAGCGTAGCTCCGGCACCTAGCACAGATACGCAGTATTTT
>TRBJ2-2|TRBV10-3|TRBD2|NA
CATGAPSGRTNTGELFF
TGTGCCACCGGAGCCCCTAGCGGGAGGACGAACACCGGGGAGCTGTTTTTT
>TRBJ1-2|TRBV6-1|NA|medium-sized
CASSTEDGYTF
TGTGCCAGCAGTACCGAAGATGGCTACACCTTC
>TRBJ1-6|TRBV6-6|TRBD1|NA
CASGRDSNSPLHF
TGTGCCAGCGGCCGGGACAGTAATTCACCCCTCCACTTT
>TRBJ2-5|TRBV7-2|NA|NA
CASSFSPAGLETQYF
TGTGCCAGCAGCTTTAGTCCCGCGGGACTCGAGACCCAGTACTTC
>TRBJ2-5|TRBV7-7|TRBD2|NA
CASSSGLAGGTQYF
TGTGCTAGCAGCTCGGGACTAGCGGGAGGGACCCAGTACTTC
>TRBJ1-5|TRBV10-3|NA|NA
CAISRERNRNQPQHF
TGTGCCATCAGTCGGGAACGGAACAGAAATCAGCCCCAGCATTTT
>TRBJ2-5|TRBV12-2|NA|NA
CASRLAWTIQETQYF
TGTGCAAGTCGCTTAGCCTGGACAATCCAAGAGACCCAGTACTTC
>TRBJ2-7|TRBV5-1|NA|NA
CASSLTDPQDEQYF
TGCGCCAGCAGCTTGACAGACCCTCAGGACGAGCAGTACTTC
>TRBJ1-1|TRBV7-8|NA|NA
CASSHIGGANPYTFF
TGTGCCAGCAGCCACATAGGGGGGGCCAACCCGTATACTTTCTTT